This entry is about one T cell receptor (beta chain). Its specificity is not known. From germline, CDR1 is SGHRS and CDR2 YFSETQ. CDR3 length: 14 amino acids. Trimming took 5 bases from V and 4 from J, leaving 12 bases between them. This sample is drawn from a study of long-term antiretroviral therapy in people with HIV. Notes on the study in general: Researchers lacked any data on ART adherence, viral resistance or therapy changes. CDR3 lengths in HIV samples spanned a narrower range than controls.

No donor had fewer than one pre-ART PBMC sample or fewer than two post-ART PBMC samples. The authors ran the immunoSEQ assay, v3.0, at survey level. The assay was immunoSEQ multiplex PCR, and TCRdb's table has in-frame clones only and misses some. The data contain roughly 19,000 clones, roughly 86% of them singletons. The gene calls are TRBV5-1 and TRBJ1-4; possible D gene TRBD1, 5 bases. The sequencing used unsorted PBMCs, collected 0.5 years after starting antiretroviral therapy. This sequence was found in a man aged 35 to 55 with HIV. The CDR3 DNA reads as TGCGCCAGCAGTTACGGGACGGATAATGAAAAACTGTTTTTT. It codes for CASSYGTDNEKLFF. Together with reference TRBV5-1 and TRBJ1-4, the CDR3 gives the full variable domain: KAGVTQTPRYLIKTRGQQVTLSCSPISGHRSVSWYQQTPGQGLQFLFEYFSETQRNKGNFPGRFSGRQFSNSRSEMNVSTLELGDSALYLCASSYGTDNEKLFFGSGTQLSVL.